This T cell receptor beta chain was retrieved from a study of post-analysis software for immune sequencing data. Study-wide background: Relapsing-remitting, secondary progressive and progressive-relapsing forms of multiple sclerosis all featured among disease courses.

This CDR3 has 17 amino acids. Germline CDR1 reads SGHTA; CDR2 reads FQGTGA. V was clipped by 1 base and J by 5 bases; unmatched bases: 14. TCR beta cDNA libraries included unique molecular identifiers. Via MiXCR, TCRdb re-called the PCR reads, giving one row per CDR3 protein. The data show hundreds of thousands of distinct CDR3 sequences, roughly 45% seen once. Study results and caveats: Samples sharing a preparation batch grouped tightly together when assessed by F measure. Normalized Chao1 diversity in multiple sclerosis patients fell significantly below that of controls. Included in a set of about 5 TRBV segments more frequent in patients than controls were TRBV5-6, TRBV5-1 and TRBV20-1.

About this clonotype itself: What it recognizes is unknown.

This chain connects TRBV7-3 to TRBJ2-7; TRBD1 matches 7 bases. The sequence derives from a girl between 10 and 17 years old with multiple sclerosis. Sequenced: blood. The CDR3 is CASSLKGGRQGPNEQYF. The DNA for the CDR3 is TGTGCCAGCAGCTTAAAAGGGGGCCGACAGGGTCCAAACGAGCAGTACTTC.